What follows is one T cell receptor (beta chain) and its context. This entry comes from a study of blood T cell repertoires in COVID-19. The wider study: Acute-phase and convalescent COVID-19 samples originated in the United States, Italy and Spain. From T cells, B-cell-depleted T cells, or PBMCs came the material, which was cDNA or gDNA.

In the original analysis: Reference gene primer amplification yielded estimated nucleated cell counts. The method was immunoSEQ multiplex PCR; TCRdb's version includes in-frame clones alone and lacks a portion of them. That table gives V, J and clone size, and the DNA gave D and trimming. The sample has approximately 30,000 clones; 80% to 90% are singletons. The germline CDR1 and CDR2 sequences are LGHNA and YSLEER. The CDR3 is made up of 15 amino acids. Trimming left V 0 bases short and J 1 base short, with 9 bases between. This chain connects TRBV4-3 to TRBJ1-2; no firm D call. The source material was peripheral blood. The TCR comes from a human donor in a cohort sampled during active COVID-19. The DNA of the CDR3 is TGCGCCAGCAGCCAAGATTGGGGAGTTAACTATGGCTACACCTTC. Amino acids: CASSQDWGVNYGYTF.